This T cell receptor (beta chain) is drawn from a study of blood T cell repertoires in COVID-19. Whole-study context: Samples came from the United States, Italy and Spain, spanning acute and convalescent COVID-19. The cDNA or gDNA used as material had been derived from T cells, B-cell-depleted T cells, or PBMCs.

This clone came up a few times. Per the original methods: Amplification from reference gene primers served as the basis for estimated nucleated cell counts. Assay used: immunoSEQ multiplex PCR; TCRdb lists only in-frame clones, some missing. That table supplies the V and J calls and clone size; D and trimming were determined from the DNA. The repertoire holds hundreds of thousands of clones, around 85% seen once, with 3.5% to 4% in the top ten. The receptor was isolated from a woman in her forties with acute COVID-19. The source material was PBMCs or T cells enriched from blood (not recorded which).

The CDR3: CARRGGDYGYTF. CDR3 nucleotides: TGTGCCCGTCGAGGGGGAGACTATGGCTACACCTTC. The chain has TRBV2 and TRBJ1-2, with D possibly being TRBD1 (6 bases). V lost 11 bases and J lost 3, with 13 bases in between. The CDR3 loop spans 12 amino acids. From germline, CDR1 is SNHLY and CDR2 FYNNEI.